The TCR beta chain described here comes from a study of identical twins. TCRdb fed the 5' RACE reads into MiXCR, producing one record per CDR3 protein. There are roughly 690,000 distinct CDR3 sequences in the sample; around 21% occur only once, and 4% to 5.5% lies in the top ten. The same specimen was also included in a second study, on T cells expressing NK-cell markers. From that second work: In a handful of donors, dominant CD3+CD56+NKG2C+ clones formed about 1.0-7.0% of CD8+ cells.

This sequence was found in a woman younger than 30 in good health. Material for sequencing was PBMCs.

CDR3: CASSLGQYTDTQYF. For the CDR3, the DNA is TGTGCCAGCAGCTTAGGACAGTACACAGATACGCAGTATTTT. The chain carries TRBV7-8 and TRBJ2-3; maybe TRBD1 (5 bases). The ends were cut back, 1 base at V and 2 bases at J, with 7 bases in the middle. Germline values: CDR1 SGHVS, CDR2 FQNEAQ. This CDR3 contains 14 residues.